Each of the 17 T cell receptor beta chains below was sequenced from the same sample in a study of T cell changes during pregnancy in multiple sclerosis. Libraries were prepared by immunoSEQ multiplex PCR; TCRdb keeps only in-frame clonotypes and omits some of them. This table holds 54,000 or so clones, 90% to 95% found once. This specimen was CD4+ T cells from peripheral blood mononuclear cells, taken before pregnancy. All receptors come from a female donor with multiple sclerosis, enrolled in a pregnancy study.

In nucleotides, the CDR3 is TGTGCCAGCTCACCTACAGGGGTCGTTAATAGCAATCAGCCCCAGCATTTT. This translates into CASSPTGVVNSNQPQHF. The V and J genes are TRBV18 and TRBJ1-5, with TRBD1 matching 7 bases. CDR3 size: 17 residues. V lost 3 bases and J lost 0; bases outside the gene matches: 8. From germline, CDR1 is KGHSH and CDR2 LQKENI.

This chain links TRBV29-1 with TRBJ2-1, with 8 bases lining up with TRBD2. Trimming removed 0 bases from V and 14 bases from J; junction bases left unmatched: 0. CDR3 length equals 10 residues. Germline CDR1 is SQVTM and CDR2 is ANQGSEA. CDR3 residues: CSVEEAGEFF. CDR3 bases: TGCAGCGTTGAAGAAGCGGGGGAGTTCTTC.

This chain links TRBV7-2 with TRBJ2-1; D is undetermined. This CDR3 has 14 residues. The ends were cut back, 6 bases at V and 0 bases at J, with 9 bases in the middle. Germline CDR1 reads SGHTA; CDR2 reads FQGNSA. The CDR3 nucleotides are TGTGCCAGCAGGTTCACCAGCTCCTACAATGAGCAGTTCTTC. Its protein is CASRFTSSYNEQFF. Supplemented by reference TRBV7-2 and TRBJ2-1, the full variable domain reads GAGVSQSPSNKVTEKGKDVELRCDPISGHTALYWYRQSLGQGLEFLIYFQGNSAPDKSGLPSDRFSAERTGGSVSTLTIQRTQQEDSAVYLCASRFTSSYNEQFFGPGTRLTVL.

This clone has only a few counts. J is TRBJ1-1 and V is TRBV30, with D uncertain. V lost 2 bases to trimming and J lost 5 bases, with 6 bases between them. Germline assignment: CDR1 GTSNPN and CDR2 SVGIG (reference sequence). The CDR3 is 11 residues long. CDR3 in amino acids: CAWSWATEAFF. The CDR3 DNA reads as TGTGCCTGGAGTTGGGCGACTGAAGCTTTCTTT.

The chain joins TRBV27 to TRBJ2-1; the match to TRBD1 covers 9 bases. The V and J ends lost 4 bases and 2 bases, in that order; junction bases with no gene match: 9. CDR3 length: 17 residues. CDR1 is MNHEY and CDR2 is SMNVEV in the germline V gene (reference sequence). In DNA, the CDR3 is TGTGCCAGCAGTTCGAGAAGGACAGGGGCCACCTACAATGAGCAGTTCTTC. Translated, it gives CASSSRRTGATYNEQFF.

This rearrangement joins TRBV30 to TRBJ2-1, with 10 bases that match TRBD2. This CDR3 has 16 amino acids. V lost 2 bases and J lost 2; bases outside the gene matches: 6. The germline V gene has CDR1 GTSNPN and CDR2 SVGIG (reference sequence). CDR3 in DNA: TGTGCCTGGAGTCCGCCGACTAGCGGGCCCTACAATGAGCAGTTCTTC. Residues: CAWSPPTSGPYNEQFF.

This chain links TRBV14 with TRBJ1-1; D gene uncertain. The germline V gene has CDR1 SGHDN and CDR2 FVKESK. Trimming stripped 1 base from V and 10 bases from J, with 16 bases between. The CDR3 has 14 residues. The CDR3 protein is CASSQASGLRGAFF. CDR3 nucleotides: TGTGCCAGCAGCCAAGCTTCGGGTCTACGGGGAGCTTTCTTT.

V usage is TRBV29-1 and J usage is TRBJ2-3; D is perhaps TRBD1 (5 bases). The CDR3 consists of 14 residues. V lost 3 bases, J lost 4 bases, and 14 bases lay in between. Germline values: CDR1 SQVTM, CDR2 ANQGSEA. CDR3 loop: CSVDVIGASDTQYF. Written as DNA, the CDR3 is TGCAGCGTTGATGTAATTGGGGCTTCAGATACGCAGTATTTT.

The chain combines TRBV29-1 with TRBJ1-3, with D uncertain. V was clipped by 6 bases and J by 3 bases, with 9 bases between them. CDR1 is SQVTM and CDR2 is ANQGSEA in the germline V gene. There are 12 residues in the CDR3. The CDR3 nucleotides are TGCAGCGTACGAGAGGTTGGAAACACCATATATTTT. It translates to CSVREVGNTIYF.

As regards this clone: The same CDR3 can be traced to other DNA sequences in this sample. The chain is built from TRBV2 and TRBJ1-4, with D unresolved. V was shortened by 6 bases and J by 0 bases, with 11 bases between the two germline ends. The CDR3 sequence is 15 residues long. Germline V gene lookup returns CDR1 SNHLY and CDR2 FYNNEI. CDR3: CASRSYSATNEKLFF. As DNA, the CDR3 is TGTGCCAGCAGATCATACAGTGCAACTAATGAAAAACTGTTTTTT.

The chain combines TRBV18 with TRBJ2-3; D is possibly TRBD2 (6 bases). CDR1 and CDR2 from the germline V gene are KGHSH and LQKENI. The V end was cut by 5 bases, the J end by 3 bases, with 12 bases between. The CDR3 loop spans 14 amino acids. This CDR3 reads CASSRVGGTDTQYF. CDR3 coding DNA: TGTGCCAGCTCAAGAGTGGGAGGTACAGATACGCAGTATTTT.

The chain employs TRBV25-1 and TRBJ1-2, with D possibly matching TRBD1 (6 bases). V shed 3 bases and J shed 8 bases, with 13 bases lying between them. The CDR3 contains 13 residues. Germline V gene data show CDR1 as MGHDK and CDR2 as SYGVNS. The CDR3 DNA follows: TGTGCCAGCAGTGATTACCCAGGGGTAGGCTACACCTTC. Protein sequence: CASSDYPGVGYTF.

The chain uses TRBV5-4 and TRBJ2-3, with D possibly matching TRBD1 (5 bases). The CDR3 runs to 15 residues. Germline-derived CDR1 and CDR2 are SGHNT and YYREEE (reference sequence). V lost 0 bases and J lost 2, with 10 bases in between. The CDR3 spells CASSLGGGSTDTQYF. The CDR3 nucleotides are TGTGCCAGCAGCTTGGGGGGCGGATCCACAGATACGCAGTATTTT.

V and J are TRBV2 and TRBJ2-1; 8 bases match TRBD2. The CDR3 is 14 amino acids. Germline V gives CDR1 SNHLY, CDR2 FYNNEI. Trimming took 7 bases from V and 6 from J; bases not matched to a gene: 8. CDR3 coding DNA: TGTGCCAGCAAGGGGACTAGGTCTTTCAATGAGCAGTTCTTC. As protein: CASKGTRSFNEQFF.

The V and J genes are TRBV9 and TRBJ1-4, with 11 bases matching TRBD1. V gave up 4 bases and J gave up 8 bases; unmatched junction bases: 7. Per germline, CDR1 SGDLS and CDR2 YYNGEE. CDR3 length equals 15 residues. The CDR3 spells CASSTPGTGGEKLFF. DNA for the CDR3: TGTGCCAGCAGCACCCCCGGGACAGGGGGAGAAAAACTGTTTTTT.

This chain uses TRBV7-2 with TRBJ1-5; D gene unclear. Germline CDR1 SGHTA, CDR2 FQGNSA. The CDR3 spans 13 residues. V lost 0 bases, J lost 5 bases, and 5 bases lay in between. This CDR3 is CASSLALDQPQHF. In nucleotides, the CDR3 is TGTGCCAGCAGCTTAGCGCTAGATCAGCCCCAGCATTTT.

V and J are TRBV11-3 and TRBJ1-1; D is ambiguous. The CDR3 has 11 amino acids. Between the trimmed V and J ends, which lost 6 bases and 3 bases, there was a span of 5 bases. Germline V CDR1 and CDR2: SGHNT, YENEEA. CDR3 residues: CASSSDTEAFF. In nucleotides, the CDR3 is TGTGCCAGCAGTTCGGACACTGAAGCTTTCTTT. Full variable domain (outside the CDR3, taken from reference TRBV11-3 and TRBJ1-1): EAGVVQSPRYKIIEKKQPVAFWCNPISGHNTLYWYLQNLGQGPELLIRYENEEAVDDSQLPKDRFSAERLKGVDSTLKIQPAELGDSAVYLCASSSDTEAFFGQGTRLTVV.